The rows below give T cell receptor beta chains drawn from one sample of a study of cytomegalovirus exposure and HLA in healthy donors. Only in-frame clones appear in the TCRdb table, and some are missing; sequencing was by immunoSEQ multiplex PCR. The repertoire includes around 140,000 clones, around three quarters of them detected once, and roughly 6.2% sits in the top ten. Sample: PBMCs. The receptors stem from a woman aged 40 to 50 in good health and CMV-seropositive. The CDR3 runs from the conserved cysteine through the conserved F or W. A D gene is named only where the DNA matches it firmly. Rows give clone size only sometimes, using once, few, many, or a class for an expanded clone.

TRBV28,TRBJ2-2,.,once,TGTGCCAGCAACGGCGGGAACACCGGGGAGCTGTTTTTT,CASNGGNTGELFF
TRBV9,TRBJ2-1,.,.,TGTGCCAGCAGCTCCTCAGGACTAACCGAGCAGTTCTTC,CASSSSGLTEQFF
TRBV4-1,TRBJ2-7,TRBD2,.,TGCGCCAGCAGCCTGACCGCGGCGGCGGGAGCTGGGTACGAGCAGTACTTC,CASSLTAAAGAGYEQYF
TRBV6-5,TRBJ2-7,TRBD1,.,TGTGCCAGCAGTGGACGACAGGGTAGACACTACGAGCAGTACTTC,CASSGRQGRHYEQYF
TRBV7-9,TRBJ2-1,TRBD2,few,TGTGCCAGCAGCTTATCCCTAGCGGGAGTTTACAATGAGCAGTTCTTC,CASSLSLAGVYNEQFF
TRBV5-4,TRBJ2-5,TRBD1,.,TGTGCCAGCAGCTGGAGGACAGGGGGGCAAGAGACCCAGTACTTC,CASSWRTGGQETQYF
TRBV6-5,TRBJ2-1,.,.,TGTGCCAGCAGTTACAAGTCTAGCCGCGATGAGCAGTTCTTC,CASSYKSSRDEQFF
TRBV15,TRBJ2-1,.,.,TGTGCCACCAGCACCCTTGAACGAGATGAGCAGTTCTTC,CATSTLERDEQFF
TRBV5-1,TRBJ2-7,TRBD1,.,TGCGCCAGCAGGGGGGGGACAGGGGGTCTTCCCTACGAGCAGTACTTC,CASRGGTGGLPYEQYF
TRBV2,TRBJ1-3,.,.,TGTGCCAGCAGTCAAGGAAACACCATATATTTT,CASSQGNTIYF
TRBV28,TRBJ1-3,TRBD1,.,TGTGCCAGCAGTTCAACAGGGGGTGGAAACACCATATATTTT,CASSSTGGGNTIYF
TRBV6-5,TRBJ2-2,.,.,TGTGCCAGCAGACAGGTCACCGGGGAGCTGTTTTTT,CASRQVTGELFF
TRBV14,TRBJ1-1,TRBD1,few,TGTGCCAGCCGACAGGGGTTAGCTTTCTTT,CASRQGLAFF
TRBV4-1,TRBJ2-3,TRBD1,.,TGCGCCAGCAGCCAACTGACAGGGTCAGCCACAGATACGCAGTATTTT,CASSQLTGSATDTQYF
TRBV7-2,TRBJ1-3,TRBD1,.,TGTGCCAGCAGCTTAGATCGACAGGGGGCCAAAAACACCATATATTTT,CASSLDRQGAKNTIYF
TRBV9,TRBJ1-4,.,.,TGTGCCAGCAGCGTAGGAGGGGGTGGTGAAAAACTGTTTTTT,CASSVGGGGEKLFF
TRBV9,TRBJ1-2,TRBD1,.,TGTGCCAGCAGCCAAACCGGGACAGGGTTGATCGGCTACACCTTC,CASSQTGTGLIGYTF
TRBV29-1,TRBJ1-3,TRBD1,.,TGCAGCGTTGAAGGACAGGGTGGAAACACCATATATTTT,CSVEGQGGNTIYF
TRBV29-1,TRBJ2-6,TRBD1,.,TGCAGCGTCGTTACAGGGGCTGGGGCCAACGTCCTGACTTTC,CSVVTGAGANVLTF
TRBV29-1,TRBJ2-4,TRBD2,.,TGCAGCGTTGAAGATCGGGCGGGGGGGACCAACATTCAGTACTTC,CSVEDRAGGTNIQYF
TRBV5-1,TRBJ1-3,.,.,TGCGCCAGCAGTTTTGACAGGCCTTCCTCTGGAAACACCATATATTTT,CASSFDRPSSGNTIYF
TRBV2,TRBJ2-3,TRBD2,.,TGTGCCAGCATGGGACTAGCGGGAGTACGAGATACGCAGTATTTT,CASMGLAGVRDTQYF
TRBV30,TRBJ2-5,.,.,TGTGCCTGGAGTGTACACAGTCAAGAGACCCAGTACTTC,CAWSVHSQETQYF
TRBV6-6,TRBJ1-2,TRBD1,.,TGTGCCAGCATAGACCCGGGACAGGGGGACTATGGCTACACCTTC,CASIDPGQGDYGYTF
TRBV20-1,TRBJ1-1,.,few,TGCAGTGCTAGAGGTCCTACTGAAGCTTTCTTT,CSARGPTEAFF
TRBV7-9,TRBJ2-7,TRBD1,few,TGTGCCAGCAGCCAGGACAGGGGGCTTGAGCAGTACTTC,CASSQDRGLEQYF
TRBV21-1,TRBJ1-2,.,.,TGTGCCAGCAGCAAAACGGGTGGCTACACCTTC,CASSKTGGYTF
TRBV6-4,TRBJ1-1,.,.,TGTGCCAGCTCGTTTCTGGCATCTGAAGCTTTCTTT,CASSFLASEAFF
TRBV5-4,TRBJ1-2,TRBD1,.,TGTGCCAGCAGCTTGGTGGGACAGGGATCTGGCTACACCTTC,CASSLVGQGSGYTF
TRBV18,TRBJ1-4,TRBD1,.,TGTGCCAGCTCACCACTGAGACAGGGATCAAGTGAAAAACTGTTTTTT,CASSPLRQGSSEKLFF
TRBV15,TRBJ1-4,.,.,TGTGCCACCAGCAGAGATCTGGCAGGGAATGAAAAACTGTTTTTT,CATSRDLAGNEKLFF
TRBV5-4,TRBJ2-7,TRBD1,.,TGTGCCAGCAGCCTGCAACAGGGGGCGAGGGAGCAGTACTTC,CASSLQQGAREQYF
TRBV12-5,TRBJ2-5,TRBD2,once,TGTGCTAGTGGTTTGCCAACTAGCGGGGGGACCCAAGAGACCCAGTACTTC,CASGLPTSGGTQETQYF
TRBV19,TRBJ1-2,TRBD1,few,TGTGCCAGTAGTAGGGGGACAGCGGAAAACTATGGCTACACCTTC,CASSRGTAENYGYTF
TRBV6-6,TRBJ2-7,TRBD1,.,TGTGCCAGCAGTGACCGGGACAGTCATTACGAGCAGTACTTC,CASSDRDSHYEQYF
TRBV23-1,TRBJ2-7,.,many,TGCGCCAGACAGAACTACGAGCAGTACTTC,CARQNYEQYF
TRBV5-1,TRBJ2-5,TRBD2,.,TGCGCCAGCCATCCGGGACTAGCGGGATCCCAGCCAGAGACCCAGTACTTC,CASHPGLAGSQPETQYF
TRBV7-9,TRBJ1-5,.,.,TGTGCCAGCAGCCAAGGGGGTCAGCCCCAGCATTTT,CASSQGGQPQHF
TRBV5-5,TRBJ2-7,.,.,TGTGCCAGCAGGCCAACAGGGTTAGCATTCTACGAGCAGTACTTC,CASRPTGLAFYEQYF
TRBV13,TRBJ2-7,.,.,TGTGCCAGCAGCTTTGGAGGAGGCAGATACTCCTACGAGCAGTACTTC,CASSFGGGRYSYEQYF
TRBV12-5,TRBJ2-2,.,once,TGTGCTAGATGCAGGGGGGACACCGGGGAGCTGTTTTTT,CARCRGDTGELFF
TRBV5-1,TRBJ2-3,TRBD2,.,TGCGCCAGCAGCTTGGACCCGGGGGGAAACACAGATACGCAGTATTTT,CASSLDPGGNTDTQYF
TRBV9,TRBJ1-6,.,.,TGTGCCAGCAGCGTAGCGGAGGGTTGGAGGTCACCCCTCCACTTT,CASSVAEGWRSPLHF
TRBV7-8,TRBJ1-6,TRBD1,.,TGTGCCAGCAGACCGGAGGGACAGGGGTTGACACCCCTCCACTTT,CASRPEGQGLTPLHF
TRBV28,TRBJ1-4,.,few,TGTGCCAGCAGTTTAACCCCTTCCAGGAATGAAAAACTGTTTTTT,CASSLTPSRNEKLFF
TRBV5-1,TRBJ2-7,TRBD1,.,TGCGCCAGCAGCCAAAGGACAGGCTACGAGCAGTACTTC,CASSQRTGYEQYF
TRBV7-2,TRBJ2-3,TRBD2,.,TGTGCCAGCAGGGCCAGGTGGGGGGGAGATACGCAGTATTTT,CASRARWGGDTQYF
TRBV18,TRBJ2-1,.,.,TGTGCCAGCTCACCAGCGGAGGATTCCTACAATGAGCAGTTCTTC,CASSPAEDSYNEQFF
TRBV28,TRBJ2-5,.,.,TGTGCCAGCAGCCCGTGGGCTGTCGGGGGAGGCCAAGAGACCCAGTACTTC,CASSPWAVGGGQETQYF
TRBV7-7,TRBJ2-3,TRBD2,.,TGTGCTAGCAGCTTAGCGGGGGGGAGCACAGATACGCAGTATTTT,CASSLAGGSTDTQYF
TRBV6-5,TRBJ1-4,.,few,TGTGCCAGCAGTGAACCCAGGACTAATGAAAAACTGTTTTTT,CASSEPRTNEKLFF
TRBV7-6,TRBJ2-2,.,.,TGTGCCAGCAGCTTAGGATTTCAAGGGGCCGGGGAGCTGTTTTTT,CASSLGFQGAGELFF
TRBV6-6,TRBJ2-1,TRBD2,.,TGTGCCAGCACCGGAGCGGGGTATGAGCAGTTCTTC,CASTGAGYEQFF
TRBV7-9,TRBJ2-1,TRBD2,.,TGTGCCATCCGGCGGAGTAGCGGGACGGAATACAATGAGCAGTTCTTC,CAIRRSSGTEYNEQFF
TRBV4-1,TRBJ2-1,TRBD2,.,TGCGCCAGCAGCCAAGGTGGAACGGGAGGTACGTACAATGAGCAGTTCTTC,CASSQGGTGGTYNEQFF